This T cell receptor beta chain came from a study of CD8 T cells in ankylosing spondylitis. TCRdb fed the 5' RACE reads into MiXCR, producing one record per CDR3 protein. The sample holds about 320,000 distinct CDR3 sequences, approximately 10% seen once. This clonotype was detected many times. V lost 8 bases and J lost 5, with 15 bases in between. The CDR3 covers 13 residues. Germline assignment: CDR1 MNHEY and CDR2 SMNVEV (reference sequence). Specimen: blood, either unsorted or a sorted T cell fraction (not recorded which). The chain joins TRBV27 to TRBJ2-5, with D perhaps matching TRBD1 (5 bases). This TCR was sampled from a female donor with ankylosing spondylitis or in good health (not recorded which). DNA for the CDR3: TGTGCCAGCTCAAGTTCAGGGTGGGAGACCCAGTACTTC. Its protein product is CASSSSGWETQYF.